This TCR beta chain stems from a study of cytomegalovirus exposure and HLA in healthy donors. Assay used: immunoSEQ multiplex PCR; TCRdb lists only in-frame clones, some missing. The sample holds tens of thousands of clones; 85% to 90% are singletons and the top ten take around 1.8%. Germline values: CDR1 MNHNS, CDR2 SASEGT. This CDR3 has 16 amino acids. V was pared by 4 bases and J by 3 bases, with 16 bases between. The chain joins TRBV6-1 to TRBJ1-5, with D unresolved. Sequenced material: PBMCs. This sequence was found in a woman aged 18-30 years in good health and CMV-seronegative. The CDR3 DNA sequence: TGTGCCAGCAGTGGTGAAGTATCCGGGTTCAATCAGCCCCAGCATTTT. Translating gives CASSGEVSGFNQPQHF.